The 11 T cell receptor beta chains listed next were all sequenced from one sample in a study of T cells expressing NK-cell markers. TCRdb reprocessed the 5' RACE reads and reports one entry per CDR3 protein, with no DNA. Found here are 250,000 or so distinct CDR3 sequences; the top ten clones hold 4% to 5%. The sample was blood T cells: a sorted CD56 or NKG2C T cell subset, CD4+ or CD8+ T cells, or bulk PBMC T cells (not recorded which). Every receptor here comes from a woman between 18 and 75 years old in good health.

The gene calls are TRBV6-5 and TRBJ1-3; TCRdb calls TRBD1, which cannot be checked without DNA. The CDR3 has 16 amino acids. Germline V gene data show CDR1 as MNHEY and CDR2 as SVGAGI. The CDR3 sequence: CASSYSGGGSGNTIYF.

The rearrangement links TRBV4-2 to TRBJ1-3. The CDR3 is made up of 15 amino acids. Germline loops: CDR1 LGHNA, CDR2 YNFKEQ. This CDR3 is CASSQEGGSGNTIYF.

This chain uses TRBV12-3 or TRBV12-4 with TRBJ2-5; with no DNA, the TCRdb D assignment of TRBD1 cannot be verified. This CDR3 comprises 16 residues. The chain's CDR3 is CASSLPARQGEETQYF.

CDR3 sequence: CSVRGAPDEQYF. J is TRBJ2-7 and V is TRBV29-1; there is no DNA to check the TCRdb D call of TRBD1. The CDR3 covers 12 residues. Germline assignment: CDR1 SQVTM and CDR2 ANQGSEA.

The gene calls are TRBV5-6 and TRBJ1-5. Germline V CDR1 and CDR2: SGHDT, YYEEEE. The CDR3 sequence is 12 residues long. CDR3 protein: CASSQPHQPQHF. Supplemented by reference TRBV5-6 and TRBJ1-5, the full variable domain reads DAGVTQSPTHLIKTRGQQVTLRCSPKSGHDTVSWYQQALGQGPQFIFQYYEEEERQRGNFPDRFSGHQFPNYSSELNVNALLLGDSALYLCASSQPHQPQHFGDGTRLSIL.

The J gene is TRBJ2-2, the V gene TRBV5-1; TCRdb reports TRBD1, a call that lacks DNA to check it against. Germline V gene sequence: CDR1 SGHRS, CDR2 YFSETQ. The CDR3 contains 15 residues. The CDR3 is CASSLGDRNTGELFF.

V and J are TRBV24-1 and TRBJ2-1; TCRdb picks TRBD2, but there is no DNA to check that call. Germline V gives CDR1 KGHDR, CDR2 SFDVKD. The CDR3 loop spans 16 amino acids. The CDR3 reads CATSDSSGRSYNEQFF.

The chain combines TRBV12-3 or TRBV12-4 with TRBJ2-7; the D call of TRBD1 rests on TCRdb alone, since no DNA is present to check it. The CDR3 spans 15 residues. CDR3 amino acids: CASRFGTESSYEQYF.

The chain has TRBV18 and TRBJ1-5; the D call from TCRdb, TRBD1, cannot be confirmed without DNA. The CDR3 is 16 amino acids. The V gene's germline CDR1 is KGHSH and CDR2 LQKENI. CDR3 sequence: CASSRRTDRDNQPQHF.

The chain carries TRBV3-1 and TRBJ1-4; TCRdb lists TRBD1, though no DNA is available to test this call. The CDR3 runs to 14 residues. Germline CDR1 LGHDT, CDR2 YNNKEL (reference sequence). The CDR3 region is CASSSTGVNEKLFF.

The chain combines TRBV3-1 with TRBJ2-2; lacking DNA, the TRBD1 call made by TCRdb goes unchecked. This CDR3 contains 13 residues. CDR1 is LGHDT, CDR2 YNNKEL, per germline (reference sequence). The CDR3 here is CASSRQGGGELFF. Complete variable domain (other parts from reference TRBV3-1 and TRBJ2-2): DTAVSQTPKYLVTQMGNDKSIKCEQNLGHDTMYWYKQDSKKFLKIMFSYNNKELIINETVPNRFSPKSPDKAHLNLHINSLELGDSAVYFCASSRQGGGELFFGEGSRLTVL.